The rows below give T cell receptor beta chains drawn from one sample of a study of OX40 agonist ivuxolimab in advanced cancers. Some clones are missing from TCRdb's copy, which holds only in-frame ones; the method was immunoSEQ multiplex PCR. Of about 72,000 clones detected, 83% appear once; the ten largest clones hold approximately 2.5%. This specimen consisted of CD4+ or CD8+ T cells sorted from blood, obtained in a trial of the OX40 agonist ivuxolimab. These receptors all come from an adult with an advanced solid tumor such as melanoma, head and neck, liver or kidney cancer. Both conserved end residues are trimmed from each CDR3.

TRBV7-8,15,TRBJ1-1,ASSPGLIPRGNTEAF
TRBV6-5,10,TRBJ2-7,ASSSLSGEQY
TRBV1,14,TRBJ2-7,TSSQGGPGEPYEQY
TRBV6-4,13,TRBJ2-1,ASSKTSGSYNEQF
TRBV6-6,11,TRBJ2-7,ASSYSAFYEQY
TRBV10-3,16,TRBJ1-4,AIRLLDPEPATNEKLF
TRBV5-6,13,TRBJ2-7,ASSFKGQGAREQY
TRBV5-1,12,TRBJ1-2,ASSSMEGDYGYT
TRBV29-1,13,TRBJ2-1,SVEVAAKGNNEQF
TRBV7-2,13,TRBJ2-5,ASSLGDRVQETQY
TRBV18,11,TRBJ2-7,ASSPPLDGEQY
TRBV5-6,14,TRBJ2-3,ASSFVRNSMRDTQY
TRBV18,12,TRBJ2-1,ASSPGLGNNEQF
TRBV5-4,15,TRBJ2-5,ASSLGLAGGIQETQY
TRBV7-2,14,TRBJ2-1,ASSLATGLGYNEQF
TRBV11-2,14,TRBJ1-3,ASSLTGMVLGNTIY
TRBV19,9,TRBJ2-2,ATRATGELF
TRBV2,13,TRBJ2-1,ASSGAGGTYNEQF
TRBV5-4,13,TRBJ2-1,ASSIAGVNYNEQF
TRBV19,10,TRBJ2-7,ASSTSSGSIG
TRBV6-5,12,TRBJ1-5,ASSAILGTQPQH
TRBV5-1,13,TRBJ2-1,ASSLVISGDNEQF
TRBV27,12,TRBJ2-3,ASRGYKTTDTQY